This TCR beta chain was sequenced during a study of Graves' ophthalmopathy and Graves' hyperthyroidism. Study results and caveats: Detection in blood was also observed for most expanded thyroid clonotypes above 0.001 frequency. Ophthalmopathy cases were distinguished from stable hyperthyroidism by a 13-signature model, reaching around 88% sensitivity and about 81% specificity.

Ophthalmopathy donors showed moderate-to-severe activity, CAS ≥3, NOSPECS ≥4 and a duration under 3 months. With regard to this clonotype: The antigen remains unidentified.

V lost 5 bases, J lost 0 bases, and 19 bases lay in between. The length of the CDR3 is 16 residues. CDR1 and CDR2 (germline): DFQATT, SNEGSKA (reference sequence). The study amplified TCR beta CDR3 regions using RNA transcripts. First-round RT-PCR with HTBI primers preceded a second-round multiplex PCR. One entry per CDR3 protein, called by TCRdb with MiXCR from the multiplex PCR reads. This table holds 650,000 to 900,000 distinct CDR3 sequences, around 40% found once. The source of this sequence is an adult man with Graves' ophthalmopathy. Sample: peripheral blood. The V and J genes are TRBV20-1 and TRBJ1-2; tentative D call: TRBD1 (6 bases). As DNA, the CDR3 is TGCAGTGCTGGGACATCCATCGTCTCGGCTAACTATGGCTACACCTTC. It is translated as CSAGTSIVSANYGYTF.